The 8 T cell receptor beta chains given below trace back to one sample, sequenced in a study of T cell repertoires in cytomegalovirus infection. TCRdb reprocessed the reads with MiXCR, giving one entry per CDR3 protein. Found here are over 55,000 distinct CDR3 sequences, 20% to 25% of them singletons; the top ten hold 65% to 85%. No antigens are known for them. The material was CD8+ T cells from cultured PBMCs, obtained from culture after CMV antigen stimulation. Every receptor here comes from a human donor in good health (CMV status not recorded). Some clones in this sample may be carry-over from other donors' samples.

This clonotype has only a few counts. The V call is TRBV7-2, the J call TRBJ2-2; tentative D call: TRBD1 (6 bases). Germline lookup yields CDR1 SGHTA and CDR2 FQGNSA. The CDR3 covers 16 residues. The V gene lost 2 bases and the J gene lost 4 bases, with 14 bases spanning the gap. In DNA form, the CDR3 reads TGTGCCAGCAGCTTAATAATGACAGGTCCCACCGGGGAGCTGTTTTTT. It encodes CASSLIMTGPTGELFF.

This clonotype has more than one count but fewer than ten. The chain has TRBV12-3 or TRBV12-4 and TRBJ1-1; the D is unclear. V was trimmed by 6 bases and J by 1 base, leaving 12 bases between them. The CDR3 covers 14 residues. For the CDR3, the DNA is TGTGCCAGCAGAGCCATTGTGAGGAACACTGAAGCTTTCTTT. Its translation: CASRAIVRNTEAFF.

The chain carries TRBV4-1 and TRBJ1-6, with a weak D call TRBD1 (6 bases). This CDR3 contains 16 residues. V gave up 10 bases and J gave up 0 bases, with 16 bases separating them. The germline V gene has CDR1 MGHRA and CDR2 YSYEKL. The CDR3 protein is CATSGDFSSYNSPLHF. The DNA for the CDR3 is TGCGCCACCTCAGGGGATTTCAGCTCCTATAATTCACCCCTCCACTTT.

The CDR3 sequence: CASSSEGLDSLSGANVLTF. In DNA, the CDR3 is TGTGCCAGCAGCTCAGAAGGATTAGACAGCCTATCTGGGGCCAACGTCCTGACTTTC. The genes are TRBV7-9 and TRBJ2-6; perhaps TRBD1 as D (5 bases). V lost 4 bases to trimming and J lost 1 base, with 20 bases between them. The CDR3 length is 19 residues. Germline values: CDR1 SEHNR, CDR2 FQNEAQ (reference sequence). Together with reference TRBV7-9 and TRBJ2-6, the CDR3 gives the full variable domain: DTGVSQNPRHKITKRGQNVTFRCDPISEHNRLYWYRQTLGQGPEFLTYFQNEAQLEKSRLLSDRFSAERPKGSFSTLEIQRTEQGDSAMYLCASSSEGLDSLSGANVLTFGAGSRLTVL.

In its sample, this clonotype was seen a few times. This chain's CDR3 is CASSQSPYGYTF. DNA of the CDR3: TGTGCCAGTTCTCAGTCCCCCTATGGCTACACCTTC. The rearrangement links TRBV19 to TRBJ1-2; D is undetermined. Germline CDR1 and CDR2: LNHDA and SQIVND (reference sequence). This CDR3 is 12 amino acids long. Trimming shortened V by 8 bases and J by 4 bases, and 11 bases separated the two germline ends. Supplemented by reference TRBV19 and TRBJ1-2, the full variable domain reads DGGITQSPKYLFRKEGQNVTLSCEQNLNHDAMYWYRQDPGQGLRLIYYSQIVNDFQKGDIAEGYSVSREKKESFPLTVTSAQKNPTAFYLCASSQSPYGYTFGSGTRLTVV.

The J gene is TRBJ2-1, the V gene TRBV11-2; the D gene is possibly TRBD1 (6 bases). V shed 6 bases and J shed 3 bases, with 12 bases lying between them. CDR1 and CDR2 from the germline V gene are SGHAT and FQNNGV. The CDR3 loop spans 14 amino acids. CDR3 region: CASSIRGNYNEQFF. The CDR3 region has the DNA TGTGCCAGCAGTATCAGGGGTAACTACAATGAGCAGTTCTTC.

This clonotype was counted between two and nine times. This chain links TRBV28 with TRBJ1-5; no firm D call. The CDR3 is made up of 15 amino acids. V gave up 3 bases and J gave up 0 bases, with 9 bases separating them. The germline CDR1 and CDR2 sequences are MDHEN and SYDVKM. The CDR3 DNA is TGTGCCAGCAGTTTCGGGCCTTATAGCAATCAGCCCCAGCATTTT. Its protein product is CASSFGPYSNQPQHF.

The rearrangement uses TRBV7-3 and TRBJ2-3; 13 nucleotides agree with TRBD2. The CDR3 extends over 17 amino acids. Germline V CDR1 and CDR2: SGHTA, FQGTGA. V lost 4 bases to trimming and J lost 3 bases; unmatched junction nucleotides: 7. Written as DNA, the CDR3 is TGTGCCAGCAGCTCCACTAGCGGGGGGGCCGAAACAGATACGCAGTATTTT. Amino acid sequence: CASSSTSGGAETDTQYF.